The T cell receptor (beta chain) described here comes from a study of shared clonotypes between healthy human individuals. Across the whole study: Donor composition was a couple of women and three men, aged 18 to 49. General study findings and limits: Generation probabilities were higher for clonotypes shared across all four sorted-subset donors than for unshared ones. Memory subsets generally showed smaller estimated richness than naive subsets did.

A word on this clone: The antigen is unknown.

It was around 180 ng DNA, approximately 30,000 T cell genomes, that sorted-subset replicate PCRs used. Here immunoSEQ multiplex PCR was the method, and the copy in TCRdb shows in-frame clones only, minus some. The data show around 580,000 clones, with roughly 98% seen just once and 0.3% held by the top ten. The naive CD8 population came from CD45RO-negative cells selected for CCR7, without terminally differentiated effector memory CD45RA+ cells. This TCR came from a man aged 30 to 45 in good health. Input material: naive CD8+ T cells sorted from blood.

This chain's CDR3 is CASSNLPGPPQSYEQYF. CDR3 bases: TGTGCCAGCAGCAACCTCCCGGGACCCCCTCAGTCCTACGAGCAGTACTTC. The V and J genes are TRBV11-2 and TRBJ2-7, with D perhaps matching TRBD1 or TRBD2 (5 bases each). The CDR3 consists of 17 residues. Germline assignment: CDR1 SGHAT and CDR2 FQNNGV. The V gene lost 5 bases and the J gene lost 1 base, with 21 bases spanning the gap.